This T cell receptor beta chain was documented in a study of tumor and adjacent non-tumor tissue in lung cancer. On the study more broadly: Histology: 12 adenocarcinoma, a couple of squamous cell carcinoma, 1 small cell lung cancer. Findings and limits, study-wide: Compared with tumor, normal lung showed significantly lower TCR diversity. Tumor repertoires had a smaller top 100 clone share than normal lung.

Germline V lookup: CDR1 MGHRA, CDR2 YSYEKL. With 8 bases removed from V and 4 bases from J, the gap between germline ends came to 14 bases. The CDR3 consists of 14 residues. The library came from three nested PCR rounds adapted from ARM-PCR protocols. TCRdb redid the calling of the multiplex PCR reads with MiXCR, one entry per CDR3 protein. The profile covers 200,000 to 250,000 distinct CDR3 sequences, with 60% to 85% appearing a single time and 20% to 25% taken by the ten largest. Turning to this clonotype: Its antigen is unidentified. This may arise from a read error, as a much more abundant clone is one base away.

This sample's RNA came from whole unsorted tissue. Newly diagnosed lung cancer patients had thoracic surgery in China, August–late 2014, without prior chemotherapy. The chain employs TRBV4-1 and TRBJ1-4, with D possibly being TRBD1 (5 bases). The clonotype comes from a man between 60 and 75 years old with non-small cell lung cancer. Input material: lung tumor tissue. This chain's CDR3 is CASSTGGNNEKLFF. The CDR3 coding sequence is TGCGCCAGCTCCACCGGGGGGAATAATGAAAAACTGTTTTTT.